The clone carrying this T cell receptor (beta chain) was found a few times. The antigen remains undetermined. TCRdb ran MiXCR on the 5' RACE reads and lists one entry per CDR3 protein. The sample contains around 510,000 distinct CDR3 sequences, roughly 20% of which appear only once. These data originate in a study of T-cell memory formation after mild COVID-19. Study-wide results and caveats: A second wave expanding day 15 to 37 was CD4+-biased; contracting clones were balanced. Memory from before infection featured some responding clones, which suggests cross-reactive memory joined.

Germline CDR1 and CDR2: DFQATT and SNEGSKA (reference sequence). The CDR3 sequence is 16 residues long. Trimming removed 1 base from V and 3 bases from J, with 13 bases in between. The source material was PBMCs or a T cell subset sorted from them (not recorded which). V and J are TRBV20-1 and TRBJ1-6; perhaps TRBD1 as D (6 bases). The TCR sequence derives from an adult woman who had mild COVID-19 (a few samples of this study predate the infection). Cell type and time point are not known. In DNA form, the CDR3 reads TGCAGTGCTAGAGGACAGGCGGCACTCTATAATTCACCCCTCCACTTT. This encodes CSARGQAALYNSPLHF.